The 30 T cell receptor beta chains listed next were all sequenced from one sample in a study of blood T cell repertoires in COVID-19 (TCRdb year 2020). Library preparation used the immunoSEQ multiplex PCR assay. Drawn from immuneACCESS, this table holds only the in-frame rearrangements with V and J called that TCRdb kept. Clones are partly lost; checked studies trace under half to an unresolved V gene and leave the rest unexplained. In all, the sample holds a few hundred thousand clones, and around 87% of those were seen once. The top ten clones comprise about 10% of the sample. Sequenced: peripheral blood. The receptors come from a woman in her thirties with COVID-19, enrolled during active disease.

The chain is built from TRBV28 and TRBJ2-7, with TRBD2 matching 7 bases. V lost 6 bases to trimming and J lost 10 bases; unmatched junction nucleotides: 12. Germline V CDR1 and CDR2: MDHEN, SYDVKM. There are 13 residues in the CDR3. This chain's CDR3 is CASSSGLEGYQYF. CDR3 DNA: TGTGCCAGCAGCTCCGGACTAGAGGGATACCAGTACTTC.

The rearrangement joins TRBV11-2 to TRBJ2-7, with D perhaps TRBD1 (6 bases). The CDR3 runs 12 residues. V lost 5 bases, J lost 5 bases, and 10 bases lay in between. Germline lookup yields CDR1 SGHAT and CDR2 FQNNGV. The CDR3 protein is CASSPGHHEQYF. Written as DNA, the CDR3 is TGTGCCAGCAGCCCGGGACACCACGAGCAGTACTTC.

The chain uses TRBV7-8 and TRBJ2-3, with TRBD2 matching over 7 bases. Germline trimming cut 1 base from V and 3 bases from J; bases unmatched to any gene: 7. Germline-derived CDR1 and CDR2 are SGHVS and FQNEAQ. This CDR3 is 16 amino acids long. This chain's CDR3 is CASSLVRPSGTDTQYF. The CDR3 nucleotides read TGTGCCAGCAGCTTAGTACGTCCTAGCGGAACAGATACGCAGTATTTT.

V gene TRBV27 combines with J gene TRBJ2-7; weak D call: TRBD2 (6 bases). This CDR3 is built from 13 residues. In germline, CDR1 is MNHEY, CDR2 SMNVEV (reference sequence). V was trimmed by 5 bases and J by 2 bases, leaving 10 bases between them. The CDR3 protein is CASSRREAYEQYF. CDR3 nucleotide sequence: TGTGCCAGCAGTCGGAGGGAGGCCTACGAGCAGTACTTC.

The CDR3 DNA reads TGTGCCAGCCGATATTTGGACAGGATGAACACTGAAGCTTTCTTT. Its protein product is CASRYLDRMNTEAFF. The gene calls are TRBV28 and TRBJ1-1; 7 bases align to TRBD1. This CDR3 region has 15 residues. Germline CDR1 MDHEN, CDR2 SYDVKM. V shed 8 bases and J 0 bases; nucleotides not matched to a gene: 9.

The chain carries TRBV19 and TRBJ1-1; unclear D gene. CDR1 and CDR2 from the germline V gene are LNHDA and SQIVND (reference sequence). Trimming cost V 7 bases and J 1 base, with 7 bases left between them. The CDR3 is made up of 12 amino acids. The CDR3 nucleotides are TGTGCCAGTACCCGAGCGAACACTGAAGCTTTCTTT. This sequence encodes CASTRANTEAFF.

The chain is built from TRBV7-9 and TRBJ2-2; TRBD1 matches at 8 bases. CDR3 length: 15 residues. V trimming: 10 bases; J trimming: 5 bases; junction bases outside the gene matches: 12. Germline CDR1 SEHNR, CDR2 FQNEAQ (reference sequence). The CDR3 region has the DNA TGTGCCATCGACAGGGGTGTCGTTAGGACCGGGGAGCTGTTTTTT. Translating it yields CAIDRGVVRTGELFF.

This chain joins TRBV5-4 and TRBJ1-1; D is unclear. CDR1 SGHNT and CDR2 YYREEE come from the germline V gene (reference sequence). Trimming took 0 bases from V and 3 from J, leaving 15 bases between them. The CDR3 consists of 16 residues. CDR3 in amino acids: CASSLELRRPDTEAFF. The DNA of the CDR3 is TGTGCCAGCAGCTTGGAGCTACGGCGGCCGGACACTGAAGCTTTCTTT.

V usage is TRBV4-2 and J usage is TRBJ2-7, with a possible D match to TRBD2 (5 bases). The CDR3 runs 15 residues. Trimming removed 0 bases at V and 3 bases at J, with 12 bases between. Germline loops: CDR1 LGHNA, CDR2 YNFKEQ. Here the CDR3 reads CASSQDLGGFYEQYF. In nucleotides, the CDR3 is TGTGCCAGCAGCCAAGATCTCGGCGGGTTCTACGAGCAGTACTTC.

This chain connects TRBV21-1 to TRBJ1-1. TRBV21-1 is recorded as a pseudogene. The CDR3 is 15 residues long. As DNA, the CDR3 is TGTGCCAGCCCCCCGGCTGGGGGGTGGTACACTGAAGCTTTCTTT. Translating it yields CASPPAGGWYTEAFF.

The rearrangement joins TRBV11-3 to TRBJ2-1; 8 positions match TRBD2. CDR1 is SGHNT, CDR2 YENEEA, per germline. The CDR3 is 14 amino acids. V trimming: 2 bases; J trimming: 9 bases; junction bases outside the gene matches: 6. The CDR3 here is CASSLFSGGAEQFF. DNA of the CDR3: TGTGCCAGCAGCTTATTTTCGGGAGGGGCTGAGCAGTTCTTC.

The rearrangement uses TRBV5-4 and TRBJ2-2; D gene uncertain. There are 13 residues in the CDR3. V was pared by 0 bases and J by 4 bases, with 4 bases between. CDR1 and CDR2 from the germline V gene are SGHNT and YYREEE (reference sequence). The CDR3 region is CASSLAVTGELFF. For the CDR3, the DNA is TGTGCCAGCAGCTTGGCCGTCACCGGGGAGCTGTTTTTT.

This clone has just one count. The V call is TRBV7-9, the J call TRBJ2-1, with D perhaps matching TRBD2 (5 bases). Between the trimmed V and J ends, which lost 5 bases and 6 bases, there was a span of 23 bases. Per germline, CDR1 SEHNR and CDR2 FQNEAQ (reference sequence). The CDR3 has 17 residues. CDR3 amino acids: CASSPSSRRAGANEQFF. In DNA, the CDR3 is TGTGCCAGCAGCCCCTCGAGTAGGCGGGCAGGCGCCAATGAGCAGTTCTTC.

The rearrangement joins TRBV5-8 to TRBJ2-5; no definite D call. V was cut by 10 bases and J by 4 bases, with 11 bases left in between. The CDR3 spans 11 residues. CDR1 and CDR2 from the germline V gene are SGHTS and YDEGEE. This CDR3 reads CAASVLETQYF. CDR3 sequence (DNA): TGTGCCGCGAGCGTACTAGAGACCCAGTACTTC.

V is TRBV18 and J is TRBJ1-5, with D maybe TRBD1 (5 bases). The germline V gene has CDR1 KGHSH and CDR2 LQKENI. The CDR3 spans 13 residues. V was pared by 1 base and J by 7 bases, with 8 bases between. CDR3 sequence reads: CASSPLREQPQHF. The CDR3 DNA sequence: TGTGCCAGCTCACCACTCAGGGAACAGCCCCAGCATTTT.

The chain is built from TRBV30 and TRBJ2-2; D possibly corresponds to TRBD1 (6 bases). CDR1 is GTSNPN, CDR2 SVGIG, per germline (reference sequence). Trimming took 0 bases from V and 7 from J, leaving 6 bases between them. The length of the CDR3 is 12 residues. The CDR3 loop is CAWSVGGGELFF. CDR3 bases: TGTGCCTGGAGTGTAGGGGGCGGGGAGCTGTTTTTT. Using reference TRBV30 and TRBJ2-2 for the parts outside the CDR3, the full variable domain is SQTIHQWPATLVQPVGSPLSLECTVEGTSNPNLYWYRQAAGRGLQLLFYSVGIGQISSEVPQNLSASRPQDRQFILSSKKLLLSDSGFYLCAWSVGGGELFFGEGSRLTVL.

V gene TRBV28 combines with J gene TRBJ1-1; unclear D gene. The ends were cut back, 6 bases at V and 7 bases at J, with 15 bases in the middle. CDR3 size: 13 residues. CDR1 and CDR2 (germline): MDHEN, SYDVKM. CDR3 region: CASSPGIFVEAFF. CDR3 in DNA: TGTGCCAGCAGCCCGGGTATTTTCGTTGAAGCTTTCTTT.

The gene calls are TRBV28 and TRBJ2-3; TRBD1 agrees at 7 bases. V gave up 4 bases and J gave up 1 base; unmatched junction bases: 8. Germline-derived CDR1 and CDR2 are MDHEN and SYDVKM. The CDR3 spans 16 residues. CDR3 coding DNA: TGTGCCAGCAGTTCCCCGACAGGGACGGGCACAGATACGCAGTATTTT. It is translated as CASSSPTGTGTDTQYF.

The rearrangement links TRBV7-3 to TRBJ2-2; 14 bases agree with TRBD2. CDR3 length: 16 residues. Germline V gene lookup returns CDR1 SGHTA and CDR2 FQGTGA. V dropped 4 bases and J dropped 5; count of bases not matched to a gene: 3. CDR3 region: CASSSGLAGGTGELFF. In nucleotides, the CDR3 is TGTGCCAGCAGCTCCGGACTAGCGGGAGGTACCGGGGAGCTGTTTTTT.

This clone was seen a few times. The chain carries TRBV7-8 and TRBJ2-2; TRBD1 might be the D (5 bases). CDR1 and CDR2 from the germline V gene are SGHVS and FQNEAQ. The CDR3 is 16 residues long. V lost 8 bases to trimming and J lost 7 bases, with 23 bases between them. The CDR3 nucleotides are TGTGCCAGCGTATTCGAACGGTGGGGCTCGGGCGGGGAGCTGTTTTTT. Protein: CASVFERWGSGGELFF.

With regard to this clone: The same CDR3 also results from other DNA sequences found in this sample. The CDR3 coding sequence is TGTGCCAGCAGCCCGCGTGGCAATCAGCCCCAGCATTTT. Its protein is CASSPRGNQPQHF. The chain combines TRBV3-1 (or the pseudogene TRBV3-2) with TRBJ1-5, with unresolved D. V was clipped by 4 bases and J by 2 bases, with 6 bases between them. Per germline, CDR1 LGHDT and CDR2 YNNKEL (reference sequence). The CDR3 is made up of 13 amino acids.

J is TRBJ1-2 and V is TRBV25-1; D not resolved. V was clipped by 2 bases and J by 8 bases, with 9 bases between them. The CDR3 length is 12 residues. Germline V gene sequence: CDR1 MGHDK, CDR2 SYGVNS. This chain's CDR3 is CASSELRSGYTF. CDR3 bases: TGTGCCAGCAGTGAACTCCGGAGCGGCTACACCTTC.

This clone was counted a few times. Other nucleotide sequences from this sample produce the same CDR3. The chain has TRBV30 and TRBJ2-7; D not certain. This CDR3 region has 12 residues. V lost 3 bases and J lost 0, with 6 bases in between. Germline V gene lookup returns CDR1 GTSNPN and CDR2 SVGIG (reference sequence). The CDR3 sequence: CAWSADSYEQYF. As DNA, the CDR3 is TGTGCCTGGAGCGCAGACTCCTACGAGCAGTACTTC.

In the case of this clone: At one end, the junction sequence differs from germline, possibly due to a read error. V is TRBV5-1 and J is TRBJ2-3; possibly TRBD2 for D (6 bases). The germline CDR1 and CDR2 sequences are SGHRS and YFSETQ. The CDR3 is 15 amino acids. For the CDR3, the DNA is TGCGCCAGCAGCTTGGCCGGGGGTGGTGCAGATTCGCAGTATTTT. Its translation: CASSLAGGGADSQYF.

The CDR3 protein is CASGDGRGSETQYF. CDR3 nucleotide sequence: TGTGCCAGCGGGGACGGGAGAGGTTCGGAGACCCAGTACTTC. The gene calls are TRBV2 and TRBJ2-5; a weak D match, TRBD2 (6 bases). Trimming removed 8 bases from V and 5 bases from J, with 18 bases in between. The CDR3 extends over 14 amino acids. CDR1 SNHLY and CDR2 FYNNEI come from the germline V gene.

The rearrangement uses TRBV7-3 and TRBJ1-2; 7 bases are a match to TRBD1. With 5 bases clipped from V and 4 bases from J, the junction kept 16 bases outside the gene matches. This CDR3 spans 17 amino acids. Germline V gives CDR1 SGHTA, CDR2 FQGTGA. The CDR3 DNA reads TGTGCCAGCAGCCCACAGGGGACAGCTTTATCTCCCTATGGCTACACCTTC. It translates to CASSPQGTALSPYGYTF.

This sequence joins TRBV28 and TRBJ2-4; D is unresolved. The CDR3 loop spans 14 amino acids. Germline V gives CDR1 MDHEN, CDR2 SYDVKM. Deletions cut 3 bases from V and 0 bases from J, with 6 bases between. This CDR3 reads CASSLRLAKNIQYF. The CDR3 DNA sequence: TGTGCCAGCAGTTTGAGACTAGCCAAAAACATTCAGTACTTC.

This chain connects TRBV15 to TRBJ1-1; 7 bases line up with TRBD1. This CDR3 is 16 amino acids long. The germline CDR1 and CDR2 sequences are LNHNV and YYDKDF (reference sequence). V lost 3 bases and J lost 4; bases outside the gene matches: 11. CDR3 sequence (DNA): TGTGCCACCAGCAGTTTAACGACAGGGTGGGGCACTGAAGCTTTCTTT. The encoded protein is CATSSLTTGWGTEAFF.

The chain links TRBV7-9 to TRBJ1-4; 7 nucleotides align to TRBD1. The CDR3 extends over 14 amino acids. V shed 1 base, J shed 7 bases, and the junction held 3 bases outside the gene matches. Germline V lookup: CDR1 SEHNR, CDR2 FQNEAQ (reference sequence). The CDR3 nucleotides are TGTGCCAGCAGCTTAGGGACAGGACGTGAAAAACTGTTTTTT. This gives the protein CASSLGTGREKLFF.

The chain employs TRBV2 and TRBJ2-3; the match to TRBD2 covers 12 bases. This CDR3 is 16 amino acids long. V dropped 4 bases and J dropped 6; count of bases not matched to a gene: 8. Germline loops: CDR1 SNHLY, CDR2 FYNNEI. The CDR3 spells CASSGLAGGPWDTQYF. DNA of the CDR3: TGTGCCAGCAGTGGGCTAGCGGGAGGGCCTTGGGATACGCAGTATTTT.